This TCR beta chain was captured in a study of brain metastases from non-small cell lung cancer. Sequencing used immunoSEQ multiplex PCR; TCRdb keeps in-frame clones, though not all of them. Here the sample spans roughly 4,800 clones, roughly 80% being singletons. Germline loops: CDR1 SNHLY, CDR2 FYNNEI. V lost 1 base to trimming and J lost 6 bases, with 5 bases between them. There are 12 residues in the CDR3. The clonotype originates from a donor at least 40 years old with non-small cell lung cancer. The sample taken for sequencing was tumor-adjacent normal tissue. The chain employs TRBV2 and TRBJ2-3; unclear D gene. CDR3 residues: CASSEVADTQYF. The CDR3 coding sequence is TGTGCCAGCAGTGAAGTCGCGGATACGCAGTATTTT.